These T cell receptor beta chains were read from a single sample in a study of OX40 agonist ivuxolimab in advanced cancers. Profiled with immunoSEQ multiplex PCR; TCRdb holds only in-frame clones, not every one. The table lists fewer than 70,000 clones, around three quarters of them singletons, with about 6% in the top ten. The starting material was CD4+ or CD8+ T cells sorted from blood, obtained in a trial of the OX40 agonist ivuxolimab. These receptors were obtained from an adult with an advanced solid tumor such as melanoma, head and neck, liver or kidney cancer. CDR3s include the opening cysteine and the closing phenylalanine or tryptophan. Fields, in order: CDR3 length, clone size, V gene, D gene, J gene, CDR3 protein, CDR3 DNA. D genes are given only for firm matches. For some rows the clone size is stated as once, few or many, or as a class when expanded; others skip it.

>12|once|TRBV7-2|.|TRBJ2-3
CASSSSTDTQYF
TGTGCCAGCAGCTCCTCTACAGATACGCAGTATTTT
>13|.|TRBV12-5|.|TRBJ1-4
CASGLIQGQKLFF
TGTGCTAGTGGCCTGATCCAGGGTCAAAAACTGTTTTTT
>13|.|TRBV27|TRBD2|TRBJ2-1
CASKITSGVEQFF
TGTGCCAGCAAAATAACTAGCGGGGTGGAGCAGTTCTTC
>19|once|TRBV7-2|.|TRBJ1-2
CASSLGAWGSRRANYGYTF
TGTGCCAGCAGCTTAGGGGCCTGGGGGAGCCGTCGAGCTAACTATGGCTACACCTTC
>15|.|TRBV5-1|TRBD2|TRBJ2-5
CASSFQAGARETQYF
TGCGCCAGCAGCTTCCAAGCGGGGGCCCGGGAGACCCAGTACTTC
>18|.|TRBV7-6|TRBD2|TRBJ2-3
CASSRSGTSGGPINTQYF
TGTGCCAGCAGCAGATCTGGGACTAGCGGGGGGCCAATTAATACGCAGTATTTT
>14|.|TRBV5-1|.|TRBJ2-7
CASSLVVSPYEQYF
TGCGCCAGCAGCTTGGTAGTTAGCCCCTACGAGCAGTACTTC
>16|.|TRBV5-1|TRBD1|TRBJ2-7
CASSLGPGQGSYEQYF
TGCGCCAGCAGCTTGGGACCGGGACAGGGATCCTACGAGCAGTACTTC
>14|.|TRBV10-2|TRBD1|TRBJ2-4
CASRAGQGANIQYF
TGCGCCAGCAGGGCGGGACAGGGGGCAAACATTCAGTACTTC
>16|.|TRBV5-1|TRBD2|TRBJ2-3
CASSLGLAASTDTQYF
TGCGCCAGCAGCTTGGGACTAGCCGCTAGCACAGATACGCAGTATTTT
>14|.|TRBV18|TRBD1|TRBJ1-2
CASSPGTGDYGYTF
TGTGCCAGCTCCCCCGGGACAGGCGACTATGGCTACACCTTC
>11|few|TRBV20-1|.|TRBJ1-1
CSASTAAGAFF
TGCAGTGCTAGCACAGCGGCAGGAGCTTTCTTT
>15|.|TRBV5-1|TRBD1|TRBJ1-2
CASSLGTGTPYGYTF
TGCGCCAGCAGCCTCGGGACAGGGACCCCTTATGGCTACACCTTC
>13|.|TRBV7-8|.|TRBJ1-1
CASSLAGPGEAFF
TGTGCCAGCAGCTTAGCGGGGCCGGGAGAAGCTTTCTTT
>14|.|TRBV29-1|TRBD1|TRBJ2-3
CSVDKGQGGDTQYF
TGCAGCGTGGATAAGGGACAGGGGGGTGATACGCAGTATTTT
>18|.|TRBV28|TRBD2|TRBJ2-2
CASSTPGLALANTGELFF
TGTGCCAGCAGTACACCGGGACTAGCCCTCGCGAACACCGGGGAGCTGTTTTTT
>14|.|TRBV10-1|.|TRBJ1-1
CASSERGGNTEAFF
TGCGCCAGCAGTGAGAGGGGGGGGAACACTGAAGCTTTCTTT
>15|.|TRBV4-3|.|TRBJ1-6
CASSQGYSADSPLHF
TGCGCCAGCAGCCAAGGGTACAGCGCCGATTCACCCCTCCACTTT
>13|.|TRBV7-9|.|TRBJ2-2
CASSFLDGFGLFF
TGTGCCAGCAGCTTCTTGGACGGTTTCGGGCTGTTTTTT
>13|.|TRBV19|.|TRBJ1-1
CASSIGVNTEAFF
TGTGCCAGTAGTATAGGGGTGAACACTGAAGCTTTCTTT
>15|once|TRBV4-2|TRBD2|TRBJ2-5
CASSQDRLAGETQYF
TGTGCCAGCAGCCAAGATCGGCTAGCGGGGGAGACCCAGTACTTC
>20|.|TRBV21-1|.|TRBJ2-1
CASSKWRLAGGPRPYNEQFF
TGTGCCAGCAGCAAATGGAGACTAGCGGGGGGGCCAAGACCCTACAATGAGCAGTTCTTC
>16|.|TRBV15|.|TRBJ1-4
CATSRDFGGEQEKLFF
TGTGCCACCAGCAGAGATTTCGGGGGCGAGCAGGAAAAACTGTTTTTT
>16|.|TRBV6-7|.|TRBJ1-1
CASILRGAGLNTEAFF
TGTGCCAGCATTTTACGTGGGGCAGGGTTGAACACTGAAGCTTTCTTT
>17|.|TRBV27|.|TRBJ2-1
CASSFSLSPGALNEQFF
TGTGCCAGCAGTTTCTCTCTAAGCCCTGGGGCCCTCAATGAGCAGTTCTTC
>13|.|TRBV28|.|TRBJ1-1
CASSLWEGPRPFF
TGTGCCAGCAGTTTATGGGAAGGGCCCCGGCCTTTCTTT
>14|.|TRBV7-2|.|TRBJ1-1
CASSSRPGGTEAFF
TGTGCCAGCAGCTCCCGACCGGGTGGGACTGAAGCTTTCTTT
>14|.|TRBV7-8|TRBD2|TRBJ2-5
CASSLFSGSQTQYF
TGTGCCAGCAGCTTATTCAGCGGGAGTCAGACCCAGTACTTC
>16|.|TRBV5-1|TRBD1|TRBJ2-5
CASSSRDRGREETQYF
TGCGCCAGCAGCTCCCGGGACAGGGGGCGGGAAGAGACCCAGTACTTC
>14|once|TRBV6-5|.|TRBJ1-1
CASRSAGGNTEAFF
TGTGCCAGCAGGTCCGCAGGTGGGAACACTGAAGCTTTCTTT
>11|.|TRBV20-1|.|TRBJ2-3
CSAKGRDTQYF
TGCAGTGCCAAGGGCAGAGATACGCAGTATTTT
>17|.|TRBV14|TRBD2|TRBJ2-1
CASSIYRTSGAINEQFF
TGTGCCAGCAGCATATACAGGACTAGCGGGGCCATAAATGAGCAGTTCTTC
>15|once|TRBV28|.|TRBJ2-1
CASSPADSSYNEQFF
TGTGCCAGCAGTCCAGCAGACAGCTCCTACAATGAGCAGTTCTTC
>15|medium-sized|TRBV13|.|TRBJ2-7
CASSSRGASSYEQYF
TGTGCCAGCAGCTCCCGAGGGGCTAGCTCCTACGAGCAGTACTTC
>14|.|TRBV15|TRBD1|TRBJ1-4
CATSSRDRVGKLFF
TGTGCCACCAGCAGCCGGGACAGGGTCGGGAAACTGTTTTTT
>13|.|TRBV15|.|TRBJ1-2
CATSRGGDNGYTF
TGTGCCACCAGCAGAGGTGGTGATAATGGCTACACCTTC
>14|.|TRBV5-1|TRBD1|TRBJ2-6
CASSLDRGPNVLTF
TGCGCCAGCAGCCTCGACAGGGGGCCCAACGTCCTGACTTTC
>12|.|TRBV6-5|.|TRBJ1-1
CASRRGRDAAFF
TGTGCCAGCAGACGAGGACGGGACGCAGCTTTCTTT
>15|.|TRBV4-1|.|TRBJ2-1
CASSQGLLSYNEQFF
TGCGCCAGCAGCCAGGGACTCCTCTCCTACAATGAGCAGTTCTTC
>14|.|TRBV7-9|TRBD1|TRBJ2-7
CASSLGQGAGEQYF
TGTGCCAGCAGCCTGGGACAGGGGGCGGGCGAGCAGTACTTC
>17|.|TRBV4-3|.|TRBJ2-7
CASSQNYLRQGTYEQYF
TGCGCCAGCAGCCAAAATTATCTGAGGCAGGGCACGTACGAGCAGTACTTC
>15|.|TRBV7-9|TRBD1|TRBJ1-1
CASSLGDRGLFEAFF
TGTGCCAGCAGCTTAGGTGACAGGGGGCTGTTCGAAGCTTTCTTT
>13|.|TRBV18|.|TRBJ2-5
CASSPRREETQYF
TGTGCCAGCTCACCACGGAGGGAAGAGACCCAGTACTTC